Given below is one T cell receptor (beta chain) in context. Its antigen is unknown. PCR employed 60 Vbeta and 13 Jbeta primers. Repertoires were generated with immunoSEQ multiplex PCR, while TCRdb's copy carries only in-frame clones and drops some. The data hold under 150,000 clones, with 82% observed a single time. This specimen comes from a study of cytomegalovirus exposure and HLA in healthy donors. General study points: Later, an analysis found that common viral pathogens appeared to be linked with several of the most significant clusters.

The TCR was taken from a boy between 2 and 15 years old in good health and CMV-seronegative. The sample comprised PBMCs.

CDR3 residues: CASSEEGGRATDTQYF. In DNA form, the CDR3 reads TGTGCCAGCAGTGAAGAGGGCGGGAGGGCCACAGATACGCAGTATTTT. This chain uses TRBV25-1 with TRBJ2-3, with TRBD2 matching 9 bases. Germline V gives CDR1 MGHDK, CDR2 SYGVNS. V gave up 2 bases and J gave up 2 bases; unmatched junction bases: 5. The CDR3 loop spans 16 amino acids.